This entry describes one T cell receptor beta chain. Within the sample, other DNA sequences also encode this same CDR3. In the original processing: By means of reference gene primer amplification, nucleated cell counts were estimated. TCRdb's copy holds only in-frame clones and misses some; the assay was immunoSEQ multiplex PCR. V and J calls and clone size follow that table, whereas D and trimming were derived from the DNA. The sample has about 200,000 clones; about 93% are singletons. The data were taken from a study of blood T cell repertoires in COVID-19. Study as a whole: Specimens from acute and convalescent COVID-19 originated in the United States, Italy and Spain.

The ends were cut back, 0 bases at V and 2 bases at J, with 8 bases in the middle. Germline CDR1 SGHNT, CDR2 YYREEE (reference sequence). The CDR3 has 14 residues. The clonotype comes from a man aged 45-60 years with acute or convalescent COVID-19. Sequencing used peripheral blood. The rearrangement links TRBV5-4 to TRBJ2-5, with D possibly TRBD2 on 6 matching bases. In DNA, the CDR3 is TGTGCCAGCAGCTTGGCGGGGGTACAAGAGACCCAGTACTTC. Its translation is CASSLAGVQETQYF.